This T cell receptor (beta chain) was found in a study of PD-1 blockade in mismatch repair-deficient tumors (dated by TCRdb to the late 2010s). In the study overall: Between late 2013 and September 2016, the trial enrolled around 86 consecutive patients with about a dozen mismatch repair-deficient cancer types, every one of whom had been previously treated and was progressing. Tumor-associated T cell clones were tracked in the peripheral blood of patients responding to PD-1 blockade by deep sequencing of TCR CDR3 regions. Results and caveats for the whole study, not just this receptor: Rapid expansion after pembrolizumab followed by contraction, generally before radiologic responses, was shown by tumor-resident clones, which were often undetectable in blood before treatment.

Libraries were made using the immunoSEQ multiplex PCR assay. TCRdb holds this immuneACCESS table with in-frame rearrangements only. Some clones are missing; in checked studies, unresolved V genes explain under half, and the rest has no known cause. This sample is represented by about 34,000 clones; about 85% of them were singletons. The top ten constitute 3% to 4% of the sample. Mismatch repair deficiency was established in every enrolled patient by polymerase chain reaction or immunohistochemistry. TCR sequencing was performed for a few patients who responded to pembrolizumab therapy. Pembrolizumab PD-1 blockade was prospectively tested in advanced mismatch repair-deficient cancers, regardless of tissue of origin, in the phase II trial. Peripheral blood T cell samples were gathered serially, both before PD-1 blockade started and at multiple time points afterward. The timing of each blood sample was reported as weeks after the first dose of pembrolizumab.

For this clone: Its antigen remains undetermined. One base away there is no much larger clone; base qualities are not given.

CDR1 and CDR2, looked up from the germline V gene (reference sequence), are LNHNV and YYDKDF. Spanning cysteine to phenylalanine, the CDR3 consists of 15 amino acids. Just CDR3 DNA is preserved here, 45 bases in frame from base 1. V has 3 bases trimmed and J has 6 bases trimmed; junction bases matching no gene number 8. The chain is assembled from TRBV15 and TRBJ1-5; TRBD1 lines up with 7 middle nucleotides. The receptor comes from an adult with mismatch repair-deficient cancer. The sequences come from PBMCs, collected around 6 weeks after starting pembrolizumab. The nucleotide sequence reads TGTGCCACCAGCAGGAATAGACAGGGAACTCAGCCCCAGCATTTT. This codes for CATSRNRQGTQPQHF.